Presented here are 31 T cell receptor beta chains from one specimen sequenced in a study of blood T cell repertoires in COVID-19. TCRdb keeps only in-frame clones here, not all; method: immunoSEQ multiplex PCR. The sample carries 100,000 to 150,000 clones, roughly 83% recorded once. Specimen: peripheral blood. These receptors were obtained from a man aged 55-75 years with acute or convalescent COVID-19.

The chain recombines TRBV5-4 with TRBJ1-2, with D perhaps matching TRBD1 (6 bases). The CDR3 covers 14 residues. The V end was cut by 4 bases, the J end by 5 bases, with 15 bases between. In germline, CDR1 is SGHNT, CDR2 YYREEE (reference sequence). This CDR3 is CASSGGGGLYGYTF. CDR3 DNA: TGTGCCAGCAGCGGGGGCGGGGGCCTATATGGCTACACCTTC. Full variable domain (missing parts from reference TRBV5-4 and TRBJ1-2): ETGVTQSPTHLIKTRGQQVTLRCSSQSGHNTVSWYQQALGQGPQFIFQYYREEENGRGNFPPRFSGLQFPNYSSELNVNALELDDSALYLCASSGGGGLYGYTFGSGTRLTVV.

The V call is TRBV5-1, the J call TRBJ1-3, with D perhaps TRBD1 (6 bases). This CDR3 has 15 amino acids. Trimming stripped 0 bases from V and 2 bases from J, with 9 bases between. The germline V gene encodes CDR1 SGHRS and CDR2 YFSETQ. The CDR3 region has the DNA TGCGCCAGCAGCTTGGGTGGGACACCTGGAAACACCATATATTTT. This translates into CASSLGGTPGNTIYF.

The chain joins TRBV6-5 to TRBJ2-5; 11 bases match TRBD2. CDR1 and CDR2 from the germline V gene are MNHEY and SVGAGI. With 4 bases clipped from V and 6 bases from J, the junction kept 10 bases outside the gene matches. This CDR3 has 16 residues. CDR3 DNA: TGTGCCAGCAGTTCCCTGTTAGCGGGAGGGCCGCAGACCCAGTACTTC. Translating it yields CASSSLLAGGPQTQYF.

The count of this clone is one. The chain carries TRBV6-1 and TRBJ2-7, with 8 nucleotides matching TRBD2. Germline-derived CDR1 and CDR2 are MNHNS and SASEGT. This CDR3 contains 16 residues. Germline trimming cut 1 base from V and 3 bases from J; bases unmatched to any gene: 8. The CDR3 spells CASSEEGRLAGYEQYF. In DNA, the CDR3 is TGTGCCAGCAGTGAAGAGGGAAGGCTAGCGGGCTACGAGCAGTACTTC.

The chain joins TRBV5-1 to TRBJ2-2; 9 bases line up with TRBD1. This CDR3 is built from 15 residues. V lost 4 bases to trimming and J lost 6 bases; unmatched junction nucleotides: 7. The V gene's germline CDR1 is SGHRS and CDR2 YFSETQ. The CDR3: CASSPTGGASGELFF. CDR3 nucleotides: TGCGCCAGCAGCCCCACAGGGGGCGCTTCCGGGGAGCTGTTTTTT.

This chain links TRBV18 with TRBJ1-5; 8 bases align to TRBD1. The germline gives CDR1 KGHSH, CDR2 LQKENI. Trimming cost V 3 bases and J 4 bases; bases outside gene matches: 2. This CDR3 region has 14 residues. The CDR3, as DNA: TGTGCCAGCTCACCGGACAGGGATAATCAGCCCCAGCATTTT. Amino acid sequence: CASSPDRDNQPQHF.

The chain's CDR3 is CASSYGQGTQETQYF. The CDR3 coding sequence is TGTGCCAGCAGTTACGGACAGGGTACCCAAGAGACCCAGTACTTC. V usage is TRBV7-7 and J usage is TRBJ2-5, with 8 bases lining up with TRBD1. With V trimmed by 6 bases and J by 1 base, 7 bases remained unmatched. Germline CDR1 SSHAT, CDR2 FNYEAQ (reference sequence). The CDR3 sequence is 15 residues long.

V is TRBV7-8 and J is TRBJ2-3, with 14 bases aligning to TRBD2. This CDR3 has 17 amino acids. Germline CDR1 reads SGHVS; CDR2 reads FQNEAQ. The V gene end was trimmed by 1 base and the J gene end by 5 bases; junction bases not matched to a gene: 5. In DNA, the CDR3 is TGTGCCAGCAGCTTAGGGACTAGCGGGGGGCGGGGAGATACGCAGTATTTT. Residues: CASSLGTSGGRGDTQYF.

This clone was seen only once. V usage is TRBV3-1 (or the pseudogene TRBV3-2) and J usage is TRBJ1-3; D remains unclear. V shed 4 bases and J shed 0 bases, with 7 bases lying between them. In germline, CDR1 is LGHDT, CDR2 YNNKEL (reference sequence). This CDR3 has 14 amino acids. CDR3 sequence reads: CASSRRGSGNTIYF. Written as DNA, the CDR3 is TGTGCCAGCAGCCGCCGGGGCTCTGGAAACACCATATATTTT.

This clone was found once. The rearrangement links TRBV23-1 to TRBJ1-1, with D maybe TRBD1 (5 bases). TRBV23-1 is identified as an open reading frame with a role that is uncertain. This CDR3 is built from 14 residues. V was cut by 3 bases and J by 3 bases, with 11 bases left in between. CDR3 loop: CASSQPTRDTEAFF. As DNA, the CDR3 is TGCGCCAGCAGTCAGCCTACCAGGGACACTGAAGCTTTCTTT.

V and J are TRBV10-3 and TRBJ1-4, with a weak D call TRBD1 (6 bases). The germline V gene has CDR1 ENHRY and CDR2 SYGVKD. This CDR3 is built from 13 residues. The V end was cut by 6 bases, the J end by 16 bases, with 21 bases between. The CDR3 DNA sequence: TGTGCCATCAGGCGGACAGATGGGGACCGAGGGTTTTTT. This translates into CAIRRTDGDRGFF.

The chain joins TRBV18 to TRBJ2-5, with D tentatively TRBD1 (6 bases). The germline V gene has CDR1 KGHSH and CDR2 LQKENI. The length of the CDR3 is 13 residues. V gave up 5 bases and J gave up 2 bases, with 9 bases separating them. The CDR3 sequence: CASSSGQQETQYF. The CDR3 bases are TGTGCCAGCTCAAGCGGACAGCAAGAGACCCAGTACTTC.

This chain joins TRBV7-2 and TRBJ2-5; TRBD2 matches 7 bases. Germline V lookup: CDR1 SGHTA, CDR2 FQGNSA. The CDR3 covers 17 residues. Trimming took 1 base from V and 0 from J; bases not matched to a gene: 8. Here the CDR3 DNA reads TGTGCCAGCAGCTTAGGGGTAGCGGGTGCGTACCAAGAGACCCAGTACTTC. Protein product: CASSLGVAGAYQETQYF.

This clone appeared a few times. The genes are TRBV18 and TRBJ1-4; possible D gene TRBD1, 5 bases. CDR3 length: 17 amino acids. V lost 3 bases and J lost 0, with 14 bases in between. Germline loops: CDR1 KGHSH, CDR2 LQKENI. CDR3 sequence (DNA): TGTGCCAGCTCACCTATAGGGGTTACGGCAACTAATGAAAAACTGTTTTTT. It is translated as CASSPIGVTATNEKLFF.

The table lists this clone with a count of one. The rearrangement links TRBV9 to TRBJ2-1, with TRBD2 as a possible D gene (6 bases). Trimming pared 2 bases from V and 2 bases from J, leaving 8 bases between. The CDR3 extends over 14 amino acids. Germline V gene data show CDR1 as SGDLS and CDR2 as YYNGEE. The CDR3 DNA is TGTGCCAGCAGCGTCTCTAGCGCCTACAATGAGCAGTTCTTC. It specifies CASSVSSAYNEQFF.

The gene calls are TRBV30 and TRBJ1-5, with D possibly matching TRBD1 (6 bases). Germline values: CDR1 GTSNPN, CDR2 SVGIG (reference sequence). The V end was cut by 2 bases, the J end by 3 bases, with 11 bases between. The CDR3 has 14 residues. The CDR3, as DNA: TGTGCCTGGAGTCGCGGACAGAACAATCAGCCCCAGCATTTT. The encoded protein is CAWSRGQNNQPQHF. Complete variable domain (other parts from reference TRBV30 and TRBJ1-5): SQTIHQWPATLVQPVGSPLSLECTVEGTSNPNLYWYRQAAGRGLQLLFYSVGIGQISSEVPQNLSASRPQDRQFILSSKKLLLSDSGFYLCAWSRGQNNQPQHFGDGTRLSIL.

In DNA form, the CDR3 reads TGTGCCAGCAGTTTTTTTTGGACAGGGGGCCAAGAGACCCAGTACTTC. Protein: CASSFFWTGGQETQYF. The V gene is TRBV27, the J gene TRBJ2-5; 10 nucleotides align to TRBD1. The V and J ends lost 3 bases and 1 base, in that order; junction bases with no gene match: 5. The germline V gene encodes CDR1 MNHEY and CDR2 SMNVEV (reference sequence). There are 16 residues in the CDR3.

The rearrangement uses TRBV19 and TRBJ1-1; 7 positions match TRBD1. Germline trimming cut 6 bases from V and 5 bases from J; bases unmatched to any gene: 12. CDR3 length equals 15 residues. CDR1 and CDR2 from the germline V gene are LNHDA and SQIVND (reference sequence). DNA of the CDR3: TGTGCCAGTAGCAATCCGGGACAGATAAAGACTGAAGCTTTCTTT. It translates to CASSNPGQIKTEAFF.

V and J are TRBV19 and TRBJ2-2; D is unclear. V shed 4 bases and J shed 4 bases, with 4 bases lying between them. This CDR3 has 12 amino acids. Germline CDR1 and CDR2: LNHDA and SQIVND (reference sequence). The CDR3, as DNA: TGTGCCAGTAGTACGGGCACCGGGGAGCTGTTTTTT. Translated: CASSTGTGELFF.

The gene calls are TRBV28 and TRBJ1-3; no firm D call. Germline CDR1 and CDR2: MDHEN and SYDVKM. V was cut by 8 bases and J by 0 bases, with 11 bases left in between. There are 14 residues in the CDR3. The CDR3 loop reads CASLSGGSGNTIYF. DNA for the CDR3: TGTGCCAGCCTTTCAGGAGGCTCTGGAAACACCATATATTTT.

This chain joins TRBV28 and TRBJ2-3; D not certain. Germline V lookup: CDR1 MDHEN, CDR2 SYDVKM. The CDR3 has 14 residues. Trimming left V 3 bases short and J 0 bases short, with 7 bases between. The CDR3 protein is CASSFGQSTDTQYF. The DNA for the CDR3 is TGTGCCAGCAGTTTTGGGCAGAGCACAGATACGCAGTATTTT.

The rearrangement uses TRBV27 and TRBJ1-2; TRBD1 is a possible D gene (6 bases). Per germline, CDR1 MNHEY and CDR2 SMNVEV (reference sequence). V was clipped by 6 bases and J by 0 bases, with 14 bases between them. CDR3 length equals 15 residues. The CDR3 DNA reads as TGTGCCAGCAGCCCTCGGACAGCCCCTAACTATGGCTACACCTTC. The encoded protein is CASSPRTAPNYGYTF.

This clone showed up just once. The chain combines TRBV9 with TRBJ2-5; 13 bases match TRBD2. V dropped 2 bases and J dropped 4; count of bases not matched to a gene: 5. Germline lookup yields CDR1 SGDLS and CDR2 YYNGEE. The CDR3 totals 16 residues. CDR3 in DNA: TGTGCCAGCAGCGTCACTAGCGGGGGGGCCCTAGAGACCCAGTACTTC. Its translation is CASSVTSGGALETQYF. Full variable domain (outside the CDR3, taken from reference TRBV9 and TRBJ2-5): DSGVTQTPKHLITATGQRVTLRCSPRSGDLSVYWYQQSLDQGLQFLIQYYNGEERAKGNILERFSAQQFPDLHSELNLSSLELGDSALYFCASSVTSGGALETQYFGPGTRLLVL.

The rearrangement joins TRBV19 to TRBJ2-1; TRBD1 matches 8 bases. The ends lost 5 bases at V and 6 bases at J; junction bases unmatched: 6. The CDR3 runs to 14 residues. Germline CDR1 LNHDA, CDR2 SQIVND (reference sequence). The CDR3 coding sequence is TGTGCCAGTAGTCATCCGGACAGGGCCAATGAGCAGTTCTTC. This gives the protein CASSHPDRANEQFF.

The V and J genes are TRBV4-1 and TRBJ2-2, with TRBD2 as a possible D gene (6 bases). V was clipped by 0 bases and J by 7 bases, with 15 bases between them. Germline V gives CDR1 MGHRA, CDR2 YSYEKL. The CDR3 contains 16 residues. This chain's CDR3 is CASSQEGGGRVGELFF. The DNA for the CDR3 is TGCGCCAGCAGCCAAGAGGGGGGAGGTCGGGTCGGGGAGCTGTTTTTT.

The chain is built from TRBV6-6 and TRBJ2-1; 11 nucleotides match TRBD2. V lost 5 bases and J lost 8; bases outside the gene matches: 8. Germline V gene lookup returns CDR1 MNHNY and CDR2 SVGAGI (reference sequence). The CDR3 contains 15 residues. The CDR3 DNA is TGTGCCAGCAGTCGTAGCGGGAGGGGCAGCGATGAGCAGTTCTTC. Translating it yields CASSRSGRGSDEQFF.

This clone has only one observation. V gene TRBV14 combines with J gene TRBJ1-3; D is unclear. Trimming pared 1 base from V and 0 bases from J, leaving 13 bases between. The CDR3 runs to 17 residues. Germline values: CDR1 SGHDN, CDR2 FVKESK. The CDR3 DNA is TGTGCCAGCAGCCAAGGTCTGGGAGCCCTCTCTGGAAACACCATATATTTT. Its protein is CASSQGLGALSGNTIYF.

This chain connects TRBV19 to TRBJ2-5, with a possible D match to TRBD2 (6 bases). Germline V gives CDR1 LNHDA, CDR2 SQIVND (reference sequence). Trimming took 7 bases from V and 4 from J, leaving 10 bases between them. The CDR3 extends over 12 amino acids. The CDR3 loop is CASTEGGETQYF. The DNA of the CDR3 is TGTGCCAGTACCGAGGGAGGAGAGACCCAGTACTTC.

This clone was seen more than once but under ten times. V gene TRBV3-1 (or the pseudogene TRBV3-2) combines with J gene TRBJ2-5, with unresolved D. CDR1 is LGHDT, CDR2 YNNKEL, per germline (reference sequence). Trimming removed 0 bases at V and 5 bases at J, with 10 bases between. The CDR3 consists of 14 residues. The CDR3 region is CASSQDLKRETQYF. In nucleotides, the CDR3 is TGTGCCAGCAGCCAAGATCTTAAGAGGGAGACCCAGTACTTC.

This CDR3 reads CASGQFDTGELFF. The DNA for the CDR3 is TGTGCTAGTGGTCAGTTCGACACCGGGGAGCTGTTTTTT. The chain couples TRBV12-5 to TRBJ2-2; D ambiguous. CDR3 length: 13 residues. CDR1 and CDR2 (germline): LGHNT, FRNRAP. Trimming removed 5 bases from V and 3 bases from J, with 7 bases in between.

This clone has a single count. V is TRBV29-1 and J is TRBJ2-7, with a possible D match to TRBD1 (6 bases). CDR3 length: 16 amino acids. Germline lookup yields CDR1 SQVTM and CDR2 ANQGSEA. Trimming cost V 1 base and J 3 bases, with 19 bases left between them. CDR3 in amino acids: CSVEAPWTAFCYEQYF. The CDR3 coding sequence is TGCAGCGTTGAAGCCCCCTGGACAGCCTTTTGCTACGAGCAGTACTTC.